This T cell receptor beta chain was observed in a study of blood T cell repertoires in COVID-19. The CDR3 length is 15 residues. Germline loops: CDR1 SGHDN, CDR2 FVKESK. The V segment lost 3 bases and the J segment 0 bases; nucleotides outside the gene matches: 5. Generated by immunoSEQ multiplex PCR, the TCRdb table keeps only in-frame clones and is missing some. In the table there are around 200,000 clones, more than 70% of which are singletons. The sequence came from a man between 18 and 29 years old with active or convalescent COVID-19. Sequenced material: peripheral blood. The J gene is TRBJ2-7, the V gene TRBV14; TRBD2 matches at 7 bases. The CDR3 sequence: CASSQPSGSSYEQYF. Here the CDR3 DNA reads TGTGCCAGCAGCCAGCCTAGCGGCAGCTCCTACGAGCAGTACTTC.